This T cell receptor beta chain was observed in a study of cutaneous CD30+ T cell lymphoproliferative disorder and hepatitis E (dated by TCRdb to between 2017 and 2018). The library was generated by the immunoSEQ multiplex PCR assay. TCRdb stores this immuneACCESS table with in-frame sequences only. Part of the clones is absent; in the studies checked, under half of the shortfall reflects unresolved V genes, and no reason is known for the rest. This sample lists 7,000 to 9,500 clones; around 74% were detected once. The ten largest clones capture about 1.1% of the sample. With regard to this clone: Its antigen is not yet known. No quality values exist for individual bases; no much larger clone is one base distant.

The CDR3 has 18 amino acids, counting the end cysteine and phenylalanine. The entry retains the CDR3 DNA only, 54 bases that are in frame from base 1. The germline V end is reduced by 0 bases and the J end by 4 bases; junction bases left unmatched: 12. The germline V gene (reference sequence) supplies CDR1 LNHNV and CDR2 YYDKDF. The rearranged segments are TRBV15 and TRBJ1-2; TRBD1 fits 9 bases in the junction. The specimen was blood. The sequence was collected from a human donor with a cutaneous T cell lymphoproliferative disorder associated with hepatitis E virus. The CDR3 here reads CATSRDSNTGTGSYGYTF. The DNA sequence follows: TGTGCCACCAGCAGAGATTCCAACACCGGGACAGGGTCCTATGGCTACACCTTC. Reference TRBV15 and TRBJ1-2 proteins supply the regions before and after the CDR3; the full variable domain is: DAMVIQNPRYQVTQFGKPVTLSCSQTLNHNVMYWYQQKSSQAPKLLFHYYDKDFNNEADTPDNFQSRRPNTSFCFLDIRSPGLGDTAMYLCATSRDSNTGTGSYGYTFGSGTRLTVV.